The rows below give T cell receptor beta chains drawn from one sample of a study of shared clonotypes between healthy human individuals. The assay was immunoSEQ multiplex PCR, and TCRdb's table has in-frame clones only and misses some. The sample lists under 300,000 clones; about 69% were seen once. The sequenced sample consisted of memory CD4+ T cells sorted from blood. The receptors were gathered from a man aged 25-45 years in good health. Each CDR3 is given with its conserved first and last residue. A D gene is named only where the DNA matches it firmly. Only part of the rows carry a size: once, few, many, or a class if the clone is expanded.

d_call	clone_size	v_call	j_call	cdr3_aa	cdr3_nt
TRBD2	.	TRBV7-3	TRBJ2-1	CASSSGTSGEQFF	TGTGCCAGCAGCTCCGGGACTAGCGGTGAGCAGTTCTTC
TRBD1	.	TRBV16	TRBJ2-7	CASSAGAGGTYEQYF	TGTGCCAGCAGCGCTGGGGCAGGGGGCACATACGAGCAGTACTTC
TRBD1	once	TRBV11-2	TRBJ2-7	CASSRDRGPYEQYF	TGTGCCAGCAGCCGGGACAGGGGGCCCTACGAGCAGTACTTC
.	.	TRBV10-3	TRBJ2-7	CAISERNSPKEQYF	TGTGCCATCAGTGAAAGGAACTCCCCTAAGGAGCAGTACTTC
TRBD2	few	TRBV9	TRBJ2-5	CASSVLLAGGIETQYF	TGTGCCAGCAGCGTCTTACTAGCGGGAGGAATCGAGACCCAGTACTTC
.	.	TRBV29-1	TRBJ2-7	CSVGPGPYEQYF	TGCAGCGTTGGTCCAGGGCCCTACGAGCAGTACTTC
TRBD2	.	TRBV4-3	TRBJ2-7	CASSQAWGGSYEQYF	TGCGCCAGCAGCCAAGCCTGGGGGGGTTCCTACGAGCAGTACTTC
.	.	TRBV19	TRBJ1-3	CASSIEVRGNTIYF	TGTGCCAGTAGTATAGAGGTGCGCGGAAACACCATATATTTT
TRBD1	few	TRBV5-4	TRBJ2-4	CASSLRDRDWNIQYF	TGTGCCAGCAGCTTGAGGGACAGGGATTGGAACATTCAGTACTTC
.	few	TRBV10-2	TRBJ2-7	CASRLAASEQYF	TGCGCCAGCAGGCTAGCTGCAAGCGAGCAGTACTTC